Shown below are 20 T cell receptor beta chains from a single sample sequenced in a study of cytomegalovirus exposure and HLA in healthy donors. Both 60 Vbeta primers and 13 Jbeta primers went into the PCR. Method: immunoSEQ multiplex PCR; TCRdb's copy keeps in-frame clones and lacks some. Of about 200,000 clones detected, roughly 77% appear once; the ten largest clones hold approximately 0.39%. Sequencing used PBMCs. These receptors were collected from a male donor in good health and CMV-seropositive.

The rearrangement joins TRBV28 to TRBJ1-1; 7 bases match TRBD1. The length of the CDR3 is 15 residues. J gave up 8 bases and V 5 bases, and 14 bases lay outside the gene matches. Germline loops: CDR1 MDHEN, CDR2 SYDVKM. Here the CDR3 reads CASSPRTGLGKEAFF. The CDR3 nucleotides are TGTGCCAGCAGTCCGAGGACAGGCCTTGGCAAAGAAGCTTTCTTT.

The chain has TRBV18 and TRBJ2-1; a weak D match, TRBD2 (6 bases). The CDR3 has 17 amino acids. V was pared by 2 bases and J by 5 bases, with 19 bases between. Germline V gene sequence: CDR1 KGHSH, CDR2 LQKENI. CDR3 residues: CASSPVVLLANDNEQFF. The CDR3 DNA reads TGTGCCAGCTCACCAGTCGTACTACTAGCCAACGACAATGAGCAGTTCTTC.

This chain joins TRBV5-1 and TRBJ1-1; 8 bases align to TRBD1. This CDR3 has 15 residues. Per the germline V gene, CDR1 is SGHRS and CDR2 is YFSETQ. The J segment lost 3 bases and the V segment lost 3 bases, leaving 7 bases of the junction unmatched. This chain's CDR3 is CASSSRTGRDTEAFF. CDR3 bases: TGCGCCAGCAGCTCCCGGACAGGGAGGGACACTGAAGCTTTCTTT.

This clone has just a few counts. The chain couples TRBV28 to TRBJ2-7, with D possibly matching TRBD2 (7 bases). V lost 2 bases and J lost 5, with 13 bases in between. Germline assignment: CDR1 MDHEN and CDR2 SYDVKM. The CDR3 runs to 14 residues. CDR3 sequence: CASSLTRGAHEQYF. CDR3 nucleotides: TGTGCCAGCAGTTTAACCCGGGGGGCCCACGAGCAGTACTTC.

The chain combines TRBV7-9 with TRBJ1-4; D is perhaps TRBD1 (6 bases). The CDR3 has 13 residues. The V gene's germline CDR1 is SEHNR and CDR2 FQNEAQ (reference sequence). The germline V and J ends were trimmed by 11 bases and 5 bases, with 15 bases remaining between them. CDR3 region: CAGQDRQNEKLFF. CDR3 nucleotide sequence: TGTGCCGGCCAGGACAGACAAAATGAAAAACTGTTTTTT.

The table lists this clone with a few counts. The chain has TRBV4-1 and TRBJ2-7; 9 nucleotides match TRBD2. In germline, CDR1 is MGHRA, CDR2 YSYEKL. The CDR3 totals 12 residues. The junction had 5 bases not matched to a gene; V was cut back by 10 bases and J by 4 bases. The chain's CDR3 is CATSGVMYEQYF. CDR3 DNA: TGCGCCACTAGCGGGGTGATGTACGAGCAGTACTTC.

The CDR3 bases are TGTGCCAGCTCTCCAAATTACTTGTCCTACGAGCAGTACTTC. Encoded protein: CASSPNYLSYEQYF. The V gene is TRBV18, the J gene TRBJ2-7; D remains unclear. Germline CDR1 and CDR2: KGHSH and LQKENI. Deletions cut 6 bases from V and 1 base from J, with 13 bases between. The CDR3 extends over 14 amino acids.

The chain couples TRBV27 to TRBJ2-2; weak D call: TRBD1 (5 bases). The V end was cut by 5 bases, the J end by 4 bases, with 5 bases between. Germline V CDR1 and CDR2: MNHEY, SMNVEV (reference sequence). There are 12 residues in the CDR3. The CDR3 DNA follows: TGTGCCAGCAGTACAGGCACCGGGGAGCTGTTTTTT. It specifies CASSTGTGELFF.

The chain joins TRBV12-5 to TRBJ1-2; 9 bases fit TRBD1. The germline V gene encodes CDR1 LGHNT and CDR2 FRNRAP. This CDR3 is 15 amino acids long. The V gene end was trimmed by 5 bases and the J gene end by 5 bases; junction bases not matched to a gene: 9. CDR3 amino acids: CASGPKDRGGYGYTF. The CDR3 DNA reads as TGTGCTAGTGGTCCCAAGGACAGGGGAGGATATGGCTACACCTTC.

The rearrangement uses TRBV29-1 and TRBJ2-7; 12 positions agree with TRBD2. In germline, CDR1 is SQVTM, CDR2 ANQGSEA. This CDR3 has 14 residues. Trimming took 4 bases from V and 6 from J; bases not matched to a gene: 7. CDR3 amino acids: CSVGRLAGEFEQYF. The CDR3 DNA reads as TGCAGCGTTGGACGACTAGCGGGAGAGTTCGAGCAGTACTTC.

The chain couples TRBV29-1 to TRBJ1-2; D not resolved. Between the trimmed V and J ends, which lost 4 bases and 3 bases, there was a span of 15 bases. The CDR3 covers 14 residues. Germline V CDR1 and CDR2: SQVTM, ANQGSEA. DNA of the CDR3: TGCAGCGTTGTGGGAGACAAGGATTACTATGGCTACACCTTC. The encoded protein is CSVVGDKDYYGYTF.

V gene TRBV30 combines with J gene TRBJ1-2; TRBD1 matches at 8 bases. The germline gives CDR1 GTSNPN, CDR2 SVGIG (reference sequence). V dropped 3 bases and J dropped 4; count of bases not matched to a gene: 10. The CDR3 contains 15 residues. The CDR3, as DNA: TGTGCCTGGAGCCGAAATACAGGGGGGGGCTATGGCTACACCTTC. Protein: CAWSRNTGGGYGYTF.

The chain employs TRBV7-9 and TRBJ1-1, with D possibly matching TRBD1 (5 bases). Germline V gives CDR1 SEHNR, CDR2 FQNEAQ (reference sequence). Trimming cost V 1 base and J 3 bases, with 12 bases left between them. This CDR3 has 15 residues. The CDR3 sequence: CASSLGGAGDTEAFF. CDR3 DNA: TGTGCCAGCAGCTTAGGCGGGGCGGGGGACACTGAAGCTTTCTTT.

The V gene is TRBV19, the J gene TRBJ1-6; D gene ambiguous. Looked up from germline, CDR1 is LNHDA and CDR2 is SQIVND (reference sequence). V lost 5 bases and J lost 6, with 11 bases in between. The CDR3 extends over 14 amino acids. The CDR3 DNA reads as TGTGCCAGTAGTGATACGACGGGTAATTCACCCCTCCACTTT. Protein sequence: CASSDTTGNSPLHF.

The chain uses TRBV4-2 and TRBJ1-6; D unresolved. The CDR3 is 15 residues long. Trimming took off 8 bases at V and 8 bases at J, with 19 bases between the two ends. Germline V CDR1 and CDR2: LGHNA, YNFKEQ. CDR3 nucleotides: TGTGCCAGCGGGGAGCCGGCCCCTCAATATTCACCCCTCCACTTT. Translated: CASGEPAPQYSPLHF.

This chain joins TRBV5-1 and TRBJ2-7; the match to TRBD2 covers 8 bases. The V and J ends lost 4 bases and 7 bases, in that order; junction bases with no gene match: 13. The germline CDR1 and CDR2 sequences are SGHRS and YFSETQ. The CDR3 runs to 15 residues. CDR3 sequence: CASSAGTSGGREQYF. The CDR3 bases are TGCGCCAGCAGCGCCGGGACTAGTGGAGGTCGGGAGCAGTACTTC.

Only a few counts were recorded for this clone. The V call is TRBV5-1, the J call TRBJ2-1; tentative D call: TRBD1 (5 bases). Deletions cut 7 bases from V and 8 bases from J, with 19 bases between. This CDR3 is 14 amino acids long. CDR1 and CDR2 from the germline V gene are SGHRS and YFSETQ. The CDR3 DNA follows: TGCGCCAGCCTAGACCCCTCAAGGGGCGATGAGCAGTTCTTC. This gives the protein CASLDPSRGDEQFF.

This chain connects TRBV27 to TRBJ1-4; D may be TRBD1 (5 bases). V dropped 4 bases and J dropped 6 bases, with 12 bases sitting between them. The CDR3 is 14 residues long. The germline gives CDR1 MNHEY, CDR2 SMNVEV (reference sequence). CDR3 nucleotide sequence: TGTGCCAGCAGTTCAAGGGGAGGGGATGAAAAACTGTTTTTT. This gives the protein CASSSRGGDEKLFF.

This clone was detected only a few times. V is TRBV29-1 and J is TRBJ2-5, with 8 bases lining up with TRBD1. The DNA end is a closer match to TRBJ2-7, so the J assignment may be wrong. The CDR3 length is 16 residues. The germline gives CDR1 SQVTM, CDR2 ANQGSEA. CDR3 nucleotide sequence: TGCAGCGTTGCCCCTAAGGATGACAGGGGTCGTAACGAGCAGTACTTC. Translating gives CSVAPKDDRGRNEQYF.

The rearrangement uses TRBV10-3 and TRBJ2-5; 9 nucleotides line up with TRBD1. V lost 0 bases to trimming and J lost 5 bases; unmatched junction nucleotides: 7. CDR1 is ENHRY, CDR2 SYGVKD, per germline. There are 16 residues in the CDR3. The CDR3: CAISESSGTGWETQYF. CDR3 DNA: TGTGCCATCAGTGAGTCCAGCGGGACAGGGTGGGAGACCCAGTACTTC.